A single sample is the source of the 27 T cell receptor beta chains below, sequenced in a study of blood T cell repertoires in COVID-19. The assay was immunoSEQ multiplex PCR, and TCRdb's table has in-frame clones only and misses some. The repertoire has fewer than 300,000 clones, about four fifths of them found once; the top ten carry 5%. Specimen: PBMCs or T cells enriched from blood (not recorded which). The receptors shown here come from a middle-aged man who had been exposed to COVID-19.

This clone was seen more than once but under ten times. The V call is TRBV7-9, the J call TRBJ2-7, with 12 nucleotides matching TRBD2. The germline gives CDR1 SEHNR, CDR2 FQNEAQ (reference sequence). The CDR3 covers 14 residues. V lost 3 bases to trimming and J lost 5 bases; unmatched junction nucleotides: 2. The CDR3 sequence: CASSLPSGGDEQYF. The CDR3 DNA reads as TGTGCCAGCAGCTTGCCTAGCGGGGGGGACGAGCAGTACTTC.

The CDR3 sequence is CASSQVHRPSYNEQFF. Written as DNA, the CDR3 is TGTGCCAGCAGCCAAGTACATCGTCCCTCCTACAATGAGCAGTTCTTC. This chain links TRBV3-1 (or the pseudogene TRBV3-2) with TRBJ2-1; D is undetermined. Germline lookup yields CDR1 LGHDT and CDR2 YNNKEL (reference sequence). The CDR3 consists of 16 residues. V was shortened by 1 base and J by 0 bases, with 10 bases between the two germline ends.

This chain joins TRBV5-1 and TRBJ1-2, with a weak D call TRBD1 (6 bases). Trimming stripped 4 bases from V and 3 bases from J, with 10 bases between. The CDR3 is made up of 13 amino acids. Germline CDR1 is SGHRS and CDR2 is YFSETQ. The CDR3 loop is CASSRDTDYGYTF. The CDR3 nucleotides read TGCGCCAGCAGCCGGGACACCGACTATGGCTACACCTTC.

V usage is TRBV5-1 and J usage is TRBJ1-3; TRBD1 matches 7 bases. The CDR3 extends over 19 amino acids. With V trimmed by 3 bases and J by 0 bases, 15 bases remained unmatched. CDR1 SGHRS and CDR2 YFSETQ come from the germline V gene. Written as DNA, the CDR3 is TGCGCCAGCAGCTGGCTCCCTTGGACAGGTCGGGGCTCTGGAAACACCATATATTTT. Translating gives CASSWLPWTGRGSGNTIYF.

This sequence joins TRBV10-3 and TRBJ2-7; D perhaps matches TRBD1 (5 bases). Germline V gene data show CDR1 as ENHRY and CDR2 as SYGVKD. This CDR3 has 13 amino acids. Trimming took off 7 bases at V and 5 bases at J, with 15 bases between the two ends. DNA for the CDR3: TGTGCCATCAAGCTGGACAAAATCCACGAGCAGTACTTC. Translated, it gives CAIKLDKIHEQYF.

The DNA for the CDR3 is TGTGCCAGCAGCTTAAGGACGGTCTCAGGGGGCACTAGCGGCTACACCTTC. It encodes CASSLRTVSGGTSGYTF. This chain connects TRBV7-8 to TRBJ1-2; the match to TRBD1 covers 8 bases. Germline V gene lookup returns CDR1 SGHVS and CDR2 FQNEAQ. Trimming took 2 bases from V and 8 from J; bases not matched to a gene: 16. The CDR3 spans 17 residues.

This chain joins TRBV12-3 or TRBV12-4 and TRBJ2-1; D is uncertain. Between the trimmed V and J ends, which lost 5 bases and 8 bases, there was a span of 10 bases. This CDR3 has 12 residues. The CDR3 coding sequence is TGTGCCAGCAGTCGCCAGAAACATGAGCAGTTCTTC. This codes for CASSRQKHEQFF.

This clone was counted a few times. The V and J genes are TRBV5-4 and TRBJ2-7, with D possibly matching TRBD1 (5 bases). Germline V CDR1 and CDR2: SGHNT, YYREEE (reference sequence). The CDR3 loop spans 15 amino acids. Trimming left V 4 bases short and J 2 bases short, with 16 bases between. This chain's CDR3 is CASSGYGHGPYEQYF. The CDR3 nucleotides are TGTGCCAGCAGCGGATACGGACATGGGCCCTACGAGCAGTACTTC.

The rearrangement uses TRBV19 and TRBJ1-3; D may be TRBD1 (6 bases). Trimming cost V 9 bases and J 1 base, with 19 bases left between them. This CDR3 spans 16 amino acids. Germline-derived CDR1 and CDR2 are LNHDA and SQIVND (reference sequence). Here the CDR3 reads CASIERGIGSGNTIYF. The CDR3, as DNA: TGTGCCAGCATCGAGAGGGGGATAGGGTCTGGAAACACCATATATTTT.

The chain employs TRBV27 and TRBJ2-1; a possible D gene is TRBD2 (5 bases). CDR1 MNHEY and CDR2 SMNVEV come from the germline V gene (reference sequence). V was shortened by 6 bases and J by 4 bases, with 16 bases between the two germline ends. The CDR3 contains 15 residues. CDR3 DNA: TGTGCCAGCAGCTACCTCGAGGCGGGTTACAATGAGCAGTTCTTC. Protein product: CASSYLEAGYNEQFF.

V is TRBV23-1 and J is TRBJ2-7; 7 bases match TRBD1. TRBV23-1 is an open reading frame whose function is uncertain. The ends lost 7 bases at V and 3 bases at J; junction bases unmatched: 9. CDR3 length equals 14 residues. The CDR3: CASNNRGWSYEQYF. The CDR3 coding sequence is TGCGCCAGCAATAACAGGGGATGGAGCTACGAGCAGTACTTC.

By share, this clone ranks as medium-sized. This rearrangement joins TRBV7-9 to TRBJ2-2; 14 bases align to TRBD2. From germline, CDR1 is SEHNR and CDR2 FQNEAQ (reference sequence). CDR3 length: 17 residues. Trimming removed 6 bases from V and 4 bases from J; junction bases left unmatched: 7. CDR3 region: CASSQTSGRASTGELFF. Here the CDR3 DNA reads TGTGCCAGCAGTCAGACTAGCGGGAGGGCCAGCACCGGGGAGCTGTTTTTT.

The J gene is TRBJ2-3, the V gene TRBV5-4; 12 bases fit TRBD2. CDR3 length: 14 residues. Germline assignment: CDR1 SGHNT and CDR2 YYREEE (reference sequence). V shed 2 bases, J shed 7 bases, and the junction held 2 bases outside the gene matches. The chain's CDR3 is CASSFWTSGNTQYF. CDR3 coding DNA: TGTGCCAGCAGCTTCTGGACTAGCGGGAATACGCAGTATTTT.

The V and J genes are TRBV5-1 and TRBJ1-1; no clear D. V shed 0 bases and J shed 0 bases, with 6 bases lying between them. The CDR3 spans 14 residues. Germline V CDR1 and CDR2: SGHRS, YFSETQ. CDR3 sequence (DNA): TGCGCCAGCAGCTTGGACATTTTGAACACTGAAGCTTTCTTT. The encoded protein is CASSLDILNTEAFF.

The sample holds a few counts of this clone. The chain couples TRBV3-1 (or the pseudogene TRBV3-2) to TRBJ2-7, with D maybe TRBD1 (5 bases). From germline, CDR1 is LGHDT and CDR2 YNNKEL (reference sequence). The CDR3 has 14 residues. V dropped 1 base and J dropped 3 bases, with 10 bases sitting between them. DNA for the CDR3: TGTGCCAGCAGCCAAGGACAGAGACACTACGAGCAGTACTTC. This sequence encodes CASSQGQRHYEQYF.

This clone was counted once. The chain links TRBV2 to TRBJ2-7; 7 positions agree with TRBD2. The CDR3 totals 11 residues. The ends lost 6 bases at V and 4 bases at J; junction bases unmatched: 0. CDR1 is SNHLY and CDR2 is FYNNEI in the germline V gene. Written as DNA, the CDR3 is TGTGCCAGCAGAGCGGGATACGAGCAGTACTTC. Translating gives CASRAGYEQYF.

This chain links TRBV7-2 with TRBJ2-1, with D maybe TRBD2 (5 bases). Trimming shortened V by 5 bases and J by 8 bases, and 19 bases separated the two germline ends. The CDR3 runs to 15 residues. Germline V gene data show CDR1 as SGHTA and CDR2 as FQGNSA. The CDR3, as DNA: TGTGCCAGCAGCGAAAGGATTGGACTCGCGGATGAGCAGTTCTTC. It codes for CASSERIGLADEQFF.

The chain employs TRBV7-3 and TRBJ2-7; the D is unclear. V was pared by 5 bases and J by 6 bases, with 14 bases between. CDR3 length: 13 amino acids. Germline lookup yields CDR1 SGHTA and CDR2 FQGTGA. CDR3 DNA: TGTGCCAGCAGCGCGAATAAAGCCGGCGAGCAGTACTTC. This encodes CASSANKAGEQYF.

The rearrangement links TRBV18 to TRBJ1-4; D not resolved. Germline V gene data show CDR1 as KGHSH and CDR2 as LQKENI. CDR3 length equals 13 residues. V lost 5 bases and J lost 8, with 12 bases in between. The CDR3 DNA follows: TGTGCCAGCTCATCAACGGTCGGGGAAAAACTGTTTTTT. Protein sequence: CASSSTVGEKLFF. The full variable domain, with the rest looked up from reference TRBV18 and TRBJ1-4, is NAGVMQNPRHLVRRRGQEARLRCSPMKGHSHVYWYRQLPEEGLKFMVYLQKENIIDESGMPKERFSAEFPKEGPSILRIQQVVRGDSAAYFCASSSTVGEKLFFGSGTQLSVL.

This clone was seen more than once but under ten times. V gene TRBV7-2 combines with J gene TRBJ1-3; D possibly corresponds to TRBD1 (5 bases). Per germline, CDR1 SGHTA and CDR2 FQGNSA. Trimming left V 1 base short and J 0 bases short, with 7 bases between. The CDR3 contains 15 residues. The CDR3 protein is CASSLGQISGNTIYF. The CDR3 coding sequence is TGTGCCAGCAGCTTAGGACAGATCTCTGGAAACACCATATATTTT.

For this clone: A single base separates this from a much larger clone, so it may be a read error. V gene TRBV7-9 combines with J gene TRBJ1-1; D is possibly TRBD1 (6 bases). The CDR3 is made up of 13 amino acids. Germline CDR1 is SEHNR and CDR2 is FQNEAQ (reference sequence). V dropped 5 bases and J dropped 1 base, with 8 bases sitting between them. DNA of the CDR3: TGTGCCAGCAGCATGGACAGGAACACTGAAGCTTTCTTT. Protein sequence: CASSMDRNTEAFF. Supplemented by reference TRBV7-9 and TRBJ1-1, the full variable domain reads DTGVSQNPRHKITKRGQNVTFRCDPISEHNRLYWYRQTLGQGPEFLTYFQNEAQLEKSRLLSDRFSAERPKGSFSTLEIQRTEQGDSAMYLCASSMDRNTEAFFGQGTRLTVV.

The chain carries TRBV9 and TRBJ2-2, with 10 positions matching TRBD2. The CDR3 is made up of 17 amino acids. From germline, CDR1 is SGDLS and CDR2 YYNGEE. Trimming at V came to 2 bases and at J to 3 bases, leaving 7 bases not matched to a gene. The chain's CDR3 is CASSVSLAGGYTGELFF. The CDR3 DNA is TGTGCCAGCAGCGTGAGCTTAGCGGGAGGTTACACCGGGGAGCTGTTTTTT. The variable domain in full, completed from reference TRBV9 and TRBJ2-2, reads DSGVTQTPKHLITATGQRVTLRCSPRSGDLSVYWYQQSLDQGLQFLIQYYNGEERAKGNILERFSAQQFPDLHSELNLSSLELGDSALYFCASSVSLAGGYTGELFFGEGSRLTVL.

The count of this clone is one. The genes are TRBV28 and TRBJ1-2, with 7 bases lining up with TRBD1. The CDR3 spans 12 residues. The V segment lost 9 bases and the J segment 6 bases; nucleotides outside the gene matches: 7. The germline CDR1 and CDR2 sequences are MDHEN and SYDVKM. CDR3 loop: CASLGGADGYTF. The CDR3, as DNA: TGTGCCAGTCTAGGGGGCGCCGATGGCTACACCTTC.

The chain couples TRBV18 to TRBJ2-7; D is possibly TRBD2 (5 bases). Germline CDR1 and CDR2: KGHSH and LQKENI. The V end lost 3 bases, the J end lost 1 base, and 10 bases lay between the germline ends. The CDR3 has 14 residues. As DNA, the CDR3 is TGTGCCAGCTCACCTGGACTGGATTCCTACGAGCAGTACTTC. Translated: CASSPGLDSYEQYF.

This clone has a handful of counts. V is TRBV10-3 and J is TRBJ1-5; no firm D call. Germline loops: CDR1 ENHRY, CDR2 SYGVKD. The CDR3 totals 14 residues. The V end was cut by 10 bases, the J end by 0 bases, with 13 bases between. The CDR3 nucleotides are TGTGCCACCCGTCAGGTCGATAGCAATCAGCCCCAGCATTTT. Amino acids: CATRQVDSNQPQHF.

V and J are TRBV24-1 and TRBJ2-2, with D perhaps matching TRBD2 (7 bases). Germline-derived CDR1 and CDR2 are KGHDR and SFDVKD. This CDR3 comprises 16 residues. The ends were cut back, 5 bases at V and 7 bases at J, with 19 bases in the middle. The CDR3 coding sequence is TGTGCCACCAGTGTAGGGGGGGGACTCCAAGACGGGGAGCTGTTTTTT. This translates into CATSVGGGLQDGELFF.

The V and J genes are TRBV27 and TRBJ2-5; 8 bases line up with TRBD2. Germline V CDR1 and CDR2: MNHEY, SMNVEV (reference sequence). The CDR3 consists of 15 residues. J gave up 5 bases and V 4 bases, and 9 bases lay outside the gene matches. The CDR3 nucleotides are TGTGCCAGCAGTTCCGAAGCGGGAGTAATCGAGACCCAGTACTTC. It is translated as CASSSEAGVIETQYF.